This record looks at one T cell receptor beta chain sequence and its context. Its recognized antigen is unknown. Nothing much larger sits one base from this clone, and base qualities are not available. Reading from cysteine to phenylalanine, the CDR3 counts 14 amino acids. Only the CDR3 DNA stays, 42 bases, in frame from base 1. Trimming removed 5 bases from V and 7 bases from J; the gene matches leave 7 bases unexplained. CDR1 and CDR2, looked up from the germline V gene, are MDHEN and SYDVKM. This record comes from a study of blood T cell repertoires in COVID-19 (dated by TCRdb to 2018 to 2021). Regarding the study in general: The collaborator samples originated in the United States, Italy and Spain and spanned the acute and convalescent phases of COVID-19. A freely available public database, intended as a resource for researchers studying the immune response to SARS-CoV-2, is where the repertoires were released. The material from the prospective study consisted of cDNA or gDNA derived from T cells, B-cell-depleted T cells, or PBMCs. Deeply sampled blood TCRbeta repertoires from subjects exposed to, actively infected with, or recovered from COVID-19 were included in the dataset. Where available, HLA class I and class II types were obtained from metadata supplied by the sample provider rather than from assay-based typing. Samples came from the ongoing ImmuneRACE study (first 160 participants) plus 1,254 subjects from 6 global collaborators. A de-identified subject ID, COVID-19 status, age in years and sex were almost always included in the sample metadata.

The study at large found these results: The quantity of clinical and demographic metadata differed by source and by participant and was supplied without curation.

The immunoSEQ Assay, a bias-controlled multiplex PCR, was used to amplify TCRbeta CDR3 regions from genomic DNA. As for the authors' bioinformatics: Within the assay, amplification of reference gene primers was used to estimate how many nucleated cells each sample contained. To quantify the absolute abundance of each unique TCRbeta CDR3 rearrangement, sequence reads were collapsed and filtered. For each sample, productive Simpson clonality was calculated as the square root of Simpson's diversity index across productive rearrangements. TCRdb holds this immuneACCESS table with in-frame rearrangements only. Some clones are missing; in checked studies, unresolved V genes explain under half, and the rest has no known cause. The DNA was the basis for D and trimming; V, J and clone size are from that table. The sample yields 290,000 or so clones; about 90% were counted once. Roughly 4.3% of the sample rests with the top ten.

In the prospective study, participants were 18 to 89 years old, resided in about two dozen geographic areas of the United States, and were enrolled through a virtual design. In the prospective study, cohorts were assigned on the basis of participant-reported clinical history obtained from a screening survey and a study questionnaire. Each participant in the prospective study had whole blood, serum and a nasopharyngeal or oropharyngeal swab collected by mobile phlebotomists. Over an approximately two-month period, participants in the prospective study had the option of providing additional blood draws and questionnaires. Before DNA extraction, prospective study blood samples were shipped either frozen or at room temperature.

The sequence derives from a woman younger than 30 with acute COVID-19. Sequencing used PBMCs or T cells enriched from blood (not recorded which). This chain joins TRBV28 to TRBJ2-1; 8 nucleotides in the junction match TRBD1. The CDR3 amino acid sequence is: CASSPEDRENEQFF. In nucleotide form, the sequence is TGTGCCAGCAGTCCCGAGGACAGGGAGAATGAGCAGTTCTTC.